A single T cell receptor (beta chain) is shown here with its context. This specimen comes from a study of blood T cell repertoires in COVID-19. Overall study: The United States, Italy and Spain supplied acute and convalescent COVID-19 samples. T cells, B-cell-depleted T cells, or PBMCs supplied cDNA or gDNA.

V was clipped by 9 bases and J by 6 bases; unmatched bases: 13. The germline V gene encodes CDR1 SEHNR and CDR2 FQNEAQ (reference sequence). The CDR3 runs 16 residues. Everyone who took part was roughly 18 to 100 years old, and they came from 24 US areas. Study processing details: The assay estimated nucleated cells by amplifying reference gene primers. Generated by immunoSEQ multiplex PCR, the TCRdb table keeps only in-frame clones and is missing some. The DNA gave D and trimming, while V, J and clone size come from that table. The data show about 280,000 clones, around 88% seen once. Sequencing used PBMCs or T cells enriched from blood (not recorded which). The rearrangement joins TRBV7-9 to TRBJ2-2, with TRBD1 matching over 10 bases. The source is a woman aged 40 to 49 who had recovered from COVID-19. In nucleotides, the CDR3 is TGTGCCAGTCGACACCAGGGACAGGGGAGTGCCGGGGAGCTGTTTTTT. Translating gives CASRHQGQGSAGELFF.